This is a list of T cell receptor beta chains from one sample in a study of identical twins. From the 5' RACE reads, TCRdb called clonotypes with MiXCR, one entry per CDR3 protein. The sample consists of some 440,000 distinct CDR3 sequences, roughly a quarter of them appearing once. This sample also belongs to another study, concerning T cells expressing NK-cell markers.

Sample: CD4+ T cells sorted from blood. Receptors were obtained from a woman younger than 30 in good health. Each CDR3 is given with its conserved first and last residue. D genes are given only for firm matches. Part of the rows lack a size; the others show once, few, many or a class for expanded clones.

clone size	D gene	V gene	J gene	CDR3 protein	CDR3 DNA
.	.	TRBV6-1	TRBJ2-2	CASSRRTRKTGELFF	TGTGCCAGCAGTCGTCGGACACGAAAAACCGGGGAGCTGTTTTTT
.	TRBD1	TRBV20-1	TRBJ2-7	CSASGTGGGEQYF	TGCAGTGCTTCTGGGACAGGGGGTGGGGAGCAGTACTTC
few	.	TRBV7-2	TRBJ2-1	CASSLTAALYNEQFF	TGTGCCAGCAGCTTAACGGCAGCTCTTTACAATGAGCAGTTCTTC
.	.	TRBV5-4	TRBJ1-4	CASSHRDANEKLFF	TGTGCCAGCAGTCACCGGGACGCTAATGAAAAACTGTTTTTT
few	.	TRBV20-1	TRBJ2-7	CSARVRSRPLTYEQYF	TGCAGTGCTAGAGTAAGGTCCCGACCGCTTACCTACGAGCAGTACTTC
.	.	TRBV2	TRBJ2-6	CASIWGSGANVLTF	TGTGCCAGCATCTGGGGCTCTGGGGCCAACGTCCTGACTTTC
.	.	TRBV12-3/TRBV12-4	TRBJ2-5	CASSNSKETQYF	TGTGCCAGCAGTAACAGTAAAGAGACCCAGTACTTC
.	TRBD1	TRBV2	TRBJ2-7	CASTFDRAYEQYF	TGTGCCAGCACATTTGACAGGGCCTACGAGCAGTACTTC
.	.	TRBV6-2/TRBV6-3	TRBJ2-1	CATAGNFFGAEQFF	TGTGCCACAGCGGGTAATTTTTTTGGGGCTGAGCAGTTCTTC
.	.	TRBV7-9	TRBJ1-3	CATSLARGAGNTIYF	TGTGCCACCAGCTTAGCCCGGGGGGCTGGAAACACCATATATTTT
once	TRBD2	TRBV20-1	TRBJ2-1	CSAWRGGSSYNEQFF	TGCAGTGCTTGGCGGGGAGGGTCCTCCTACAATGAGCAGTTCTTC
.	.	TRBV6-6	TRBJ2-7	CATAGGTAREQYF	TGTGCCACCGCGGGCGGGACAGCCAGGGAGCAGTACTTC
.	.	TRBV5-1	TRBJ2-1	CASSKSTGLDEQFF	TGCGCCAGCAGCAAATCGACTGGGTTGGATGAGCAGTTCTTC
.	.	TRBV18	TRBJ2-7	CASSPVPGYEQYF	TGTGCCAGCTCACCGGTCCCGGGATACGAGCAGTACTTC
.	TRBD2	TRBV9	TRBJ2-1	CASSATRGSSYNEQFF	TGTGCCAGCAGCGCGACGCGCGGGAGCTCCTACAATGAGCAGTTCTTC
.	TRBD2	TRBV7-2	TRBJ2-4	CASSPPGLARNIQYF	TGTGCCAGCAGCCCTCCGGGACTAGCGAGAAACATTCAGTACTTC
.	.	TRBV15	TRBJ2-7	CATSRDPGREVEQYF	TGTGCCACCAGCAGAGATCCCGGCAGGGAGGTCGAGCAGTACTTC
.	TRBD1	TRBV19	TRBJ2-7	CASSMGGTGNYEQYF	TGTGCCAGTAGTATGGGCGGGACAGGAAACTACGAGCAGTACTTC
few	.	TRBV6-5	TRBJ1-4	CASSYYQGYEKLFF	TGTGCCAGCAGTTACTACCAGGGGTACGAAAAACTGTTTTTT
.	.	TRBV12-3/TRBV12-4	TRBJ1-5	CASTTQNRGNQPQHF	TGTGCCAGCACCACCCAGAATAGGGGCAATCAGCCCCAGCATTTT
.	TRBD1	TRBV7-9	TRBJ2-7	CASSLDRGKPYF	TGTGCCAGCAGCTTAGACAGGGGAAAGCCGTACTTC
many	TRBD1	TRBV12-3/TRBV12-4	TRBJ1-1	CASSSSDRAAFF	TGTGCCAGCAGTTCCTCGGACAGGGCGGCTTTCTTT
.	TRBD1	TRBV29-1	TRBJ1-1	CSAGQDNTEAFF	TGCAGCGCTGGACAGGATAACACTGAAGCTTTCTTT
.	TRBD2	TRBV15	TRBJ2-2	CATSRGLAEGGGELFF	TGTGCCACCAGCAGAGGACTAGCTGAGGGTGGGGGGGAGCTGTTTTTT
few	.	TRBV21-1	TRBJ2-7	CASSQTEGAPCGTETYEQYF	TGTGCCAGCAGCCAGACTGAGGGGGCCCCTTGCGGGACGGAAACCTACGAGCAGTACTTC
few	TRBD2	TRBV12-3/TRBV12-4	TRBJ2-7	CASSPGLAFYEQYF	TGTGCCAGCAGTCCTGGACTAGCTTTCTACGAGCAGTACTTC
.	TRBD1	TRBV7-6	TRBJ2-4	CASSPGQGAAKNIQYF	TGTGCCAGCAGCCCAGGACAGGGTGCAGCCAAAAACATTCAGTACTTC
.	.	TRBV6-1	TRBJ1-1	CATSGVRKTEAFF	TGTGCCACATCAGGGGTGCGAAAGACTGAAGCTTTCTTT
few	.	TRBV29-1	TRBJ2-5	CSVVGIRETQYF	TGCAGCGTTGTGGGGATTAGGGAGACCCAGTACTTC
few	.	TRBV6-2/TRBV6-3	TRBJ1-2	CATQTDAGYTF	TGTGCCACCCAGACAGACGCTGGCTACACCTTC
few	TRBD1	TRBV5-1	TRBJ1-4	CASSPTGRSEKLFF	TGCGCCAGCAGCCCGACAGGGCGGAGTGAAAAACTGTTTTTT
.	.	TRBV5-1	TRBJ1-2	CASRVKADGWSYGYTF	TGCGCCAGCAGAGTTAAGGCTGACGGATGGAGCTATGGCTACACCTTC
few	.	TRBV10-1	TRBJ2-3	CASKDGAAGTDTQYF	TGCGCCAGCAAGGATGGGGCGGCGGGTACAGATACGCAGTATTTT
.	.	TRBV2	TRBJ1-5	CASGAGYQPQHF	TGTGCCAGCGGTGCAGGATATCAGCCCCAGCATTTT
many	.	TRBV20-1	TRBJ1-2	CSSLTDRSYGYTF	TGCAGTAGTTTAACGGACCGCTCTTATGGCTACACCTTC
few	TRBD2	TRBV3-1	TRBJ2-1	CASSQPQRERHEQFF	TGTGCCAGCAGCCAACCCCAGCGGGAAAGGCATGAGCAGTTCTTC
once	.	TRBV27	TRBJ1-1	CASSLKGTMNTEAFF	TGTGCCAGCAGTTTAAAAGGGACTATGAACACTGAAGCTTTCTTT
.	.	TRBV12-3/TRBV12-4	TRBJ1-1	CASSLIDRANTEAFF	TGTGCCAGCAGTTTAATCGATAGAGCTAACACTGAAGCTTTCTTT
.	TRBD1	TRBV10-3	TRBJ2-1	CAISGGQGISNEQFF	TGTGCCATCAGTGGGGGACAGGGGATATCAAATGAGCAGTTCTTC
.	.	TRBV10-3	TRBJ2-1	CAISESTGFIEQFF	TGTGCCATCAGTGAGTCGACCGGTTTTATTGAGCAGTTCTTC
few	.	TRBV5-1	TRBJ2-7	CASSLSQNAYEQYF	TGCGCCAGCAGCTTGAGTCAGAATGCCTACGAGCAGTACTTC
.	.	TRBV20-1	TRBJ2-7	CSVRQQTYEQYF	TGCAGTGTCAGGCAACAGACCTACGAGCAGTACTTC
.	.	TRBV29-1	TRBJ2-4	CSVAGGAAKNIQYF	TGCAGCGTTGCGGGGGGCGCGGCCAAAAACATTCAGTACTTC
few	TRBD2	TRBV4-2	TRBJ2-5	CASSQEAQRGGETQYF	TGTGCCAGCAGCCAAGAGGCCCAGCGGGGGGGCGAGACCCAGTACTTC